Listed here are 17 T cell receptor beta chains from one sample, sequenced in a study of blood T cells in healthy people across ages. A second PCR of 7 to 11 cycles used a sample-barcoded 5' primer and a J-beta primer mix. TCRdb re-called the 5' RACE reads through MiXCR, storing one row per CDR3 protein. The repertoire holds hundreds of thousands of distinct CDR3 sequences, with roughly 64% as singletons. The source material was blood. The receptor set was obtained from a man aged 25-40 years in good health.

The chain joins TRBV18 to TRBJ2-3; 7 nucleotides agree with TRBD2. Germline lookup yields CDR1 KGHSH and CDR2 LQKENI. J gave up 1 base and V 8 bases, and 0 bases lay outside the gene matches. The CDR3 extends over 12 amino acids. CDR3 coding DNA: TGTGCCAGCGCGGGGGGCACAGATACGCAGTATTTT. Translating gives CASAGGTDTQYF. Combining the CDR3 with reference TRBV18 and TRBJ2-3 gives the whole variable domain NAGVMQNPRHLVRRRGQEARLRCSPMKGHSHVYWYRQLPEEGLKFMVYLQKENIIDESGMPKERFSAEFPKEGPSILRIQQVVRGDSAAYFCASAGGTDTQYFGPGTRLTVL.

This clonotype was seen only a few times. The chain links TRBV28 to TRBJ2-5; 12 bases line up with TRBD2. Germline loops: CDR1 MDHEN, CDR2 SYDVKM. Unmatched junction bases numbered 6, after V lost 4 bases and J lost 0 bases. The CDR3 has 17 amino acids. Written as DNA, the CDR3 is TGTGCCAGCAGTTCCTGGACTAGCGGGGCATACCAAGAGACCCAGTACTTC. Its translation is CASSSWTSGAYQETQYF.

This clonotype has a handful of counts. The CDR3 region is CSVKTVQETQYF. The CDR3 nucleotides are TGCAGCGTTAAGACAGTCCAAGAGACCCAGTACTTC. The chain links TRBV29-1 to TRBJ2-5; tentative D call: TRBD1 (5 bases). The germline V gene has CDR1 SQVTM and CDR2 ANQGSEA. This CDR3 has 12 amino acids. With 5 bases removed from V and 1 base from J, the gap between germline ends came to 8 bases. The variable domain in full, completed from reference TRBV29-1 and TRBJ2-5, reads SAVISQKPSRDICQRGTSLTIQCQVDSQVTMMFWYRQQPGQSLTLIATANQGSEATYESGFVIDKFPISRPNLTFSTLTVSNMSPEDSSIYLCSVKTVQETQYFGPGTRLLVL.

This clonotype has more than one count but fewer than ten. The V call is TRBV5-1, the J call TRBJ2-1, with 7 nucleotides matching TRBD1. This CDR3 has 14 amino acids. Looked up from germline, CDR1 is SGHRS and CDR2 is YFSETQ. The V segment lost 3 bases and the J segment 8 bases; nucleotides outside the gene matches: 8. CDR3 region: CASSWTGRVDEQFF. CDR3 bases: TGCGCCAGCAGCTGGACAGGCCGCGTGGATGAGCAGTTCTTC.

This clonotype has more than one count but fewer than ten. V usage is TRBV20-1 and J usage is TRBJ2-7; 7 bases are shared with TRBD1. V shed 5 bases, J shed 0 bases, and the junction held 7 bases outside the gene matches. Germline CDR1 DFQATT, CDR2 SNEGSKA (reference sequence). The CDR3 is 14 amino acids. The CDR3 reads CSAGDSRLSYEQYF. The CDR3 region has the DNA TGCAGTGCTGGGGACAGTCGCCTCTCCTACGAGCAGTACTTC.

V is TRBV12-3 or TRBV12-4 and J is TRBJ2-7, with a tentative D call TRBD2 (5 bases). CDR3 length: 14 amino acids. V gave up 3 bases and J gave up 0 bases, with 9 bases separating them. DNA for the CDR3: TGTGCCAGCAGTTTCGGCGGGCTCTCCTACGAGCAGTACTTC. Its protein product is CASSFGGLSYEQYF.

V is TRBV29-1 and J is TRBJ2-3, with 8 bases that match TRBD2. There are 15 residues in the CDR3. Germline V gives CDR1 SQVTM, CDR2 ANQGSEA. V lost 6 bases, J lost 2 bases, and 10 bases stayed unmatched. The CDR3 spells CSVTTGTSYTDTQYF. CDR3 bases: TGCAGCGTAACAACCGGGACTAGTTACACAGATACGCAGTATTTT.

The chain is built from TRBV6-5 and TRBJ2-1; TRBD1 agrees at 9 bases. The CDR3 consists of 19 residues. The germline V gene encodes CDR1 MNHEY and CDR2 SVGAGI. V was clipped by 2 bases and J by 3 bases; unmatched bases: 14. CDR3 loop: CASSYGPPLRDRVYNEQFF. DNA for the CDR3: TGTGCCAGCAGTTACGGCCCCCCCCTCCGGGACAGGGTCTACAATGAGCAGTTCTTC.

CDR3 nucleotide sequence: TGCGCCAGCAGCCGACAGGGTATGGACTACGAGCAGTACTTC. Amino acid sequence: CASSRQGMDYEQYF. This chain uses TRBV5-1 with TRBJ2-7; the match to TRBD1 covers 7 bases. CDR3 length: 14 residues. With 4 bases clipped from V and 3 bases from J, the junction kept 7 bases outside the gene matches. Germline-derived CDR1 and CDR2 are SGHRS and YFSETQ.

This chain joins TRBV5-1 and TRBJ2-7, with D perhaps being TRBD1 or TRBD2 (5 bases each). V lost 4 bases and J lost 5, with 16 bases in between. In germline, CDR1 is SGHRS, CDR2 YFSETQ. The CDR3 spans 14 residues. In nucleotides, the CDR3 is TGCGCCAGCAGCGATTCGGGGACGTTCGACGAGCAGTACTTC. Residues: CASSDSGTFDEQYF.

This chain connects TRBV6-5 to TRBJ2-1, with a weak D call TRBD2 (7 bases). V lost 2 bases to trimming and J lost 8 bases, with 19 bases between them. The germline gives CDR1 MNHEY, CDR2 SVGAGI. This CDR3 is built from 16 residues. The DNA of the CDR3 is TGTGCCAGCAGTTACCGATGGGGGCGGGAGTCATATGAGCAGTTCTTC. This translates into CASSYRWGRESYEQFF.

The chain recombines TRBV25-1 with TRBJ1-5; the D is unclear. This CDR3 is built from 12 residues. The germline CDR1 and CDR2 sequences are MGHDK and SYGVNS. The V and J ends lost 0 bases and 7 bases respectively, with 4 bases between them. Here the CDR3 DNA reads TGTGCCAGCAGTGAATATGACCAGCCCCAGCATTTT. As protein: CASSEYDQPQHF.

This chain links TRBV10-3 with TRBJ2-1, with D perhaps TRBD1 (6 bases). The DNA end is more similar to TRBJ2-7, so the J call may be wrong. This CDR3 is 13 amino acids long. Germline CDR1 ENHRY, CDR2 SYGVKD. The CDR3 here is CAISELGDNEQYF. In nucleotides, the CDR3 is TGTGCCATCAGCGAACTTGGGGACAATGAGCAGTACTTC.

The chain employs TRBV12-3 or TRBV12-4 and TRBJ2-3, with 8 bases lining up with TRBD1. V dropped 7 bases and J dropped 5; count of bases not matched to a gene: 8. The CDR3 runs 14 residues. The CDR3 DNA reads TGTGCCAGCAACGAGCAGGGGGCAATAGATACGCAGTATTTT. It yields the protein CASNEQGAIDTQYF.

CDR3 sequence (DNA): TGTGCCAGCAGCTTAGGTGGTATCTCCTACAATGAGCAGTTCTTC. It yields the protein CASSLGGISYNEQFF. This chain links TRBV7-2 with TRBJ2-1; unclear D gene. Germline CDR1 and CDR2: SGHTA and FQGNSA. V was shortened by 1 base and J by 0 bases, with 7 bases between the two germline ends. The CDR3 is 15 residues long.

The CDR3 DNA reads as TGTGCCAGCAGCTCCCAACAGGGCACTGAAGCTTTCTTT. This gives the protein CASSSQQGTEAFF. The chain combines TRBV7-2 with TRBJ1-1, with a tentative D call TRBD1 (6 bases). CDR1 is SGHTA, CDR2 FQGNSA, per germline. Trimming cost V 4 bases and J 4 bases, with 10 bases left between them. This CDR3 contains 13 residues.

The rearrangement links TRBV9 to TRBJ2-3, with 8 bases identical to TRBD2. Trimming at V came to 0 bases and at J to 14 bases, leaving 8 bases not matched to a gene. Germline CDR1 is SGDLS and CDR2 is YYNGEE. The CDR3 extends over 13 amino acids. CDR3 DNA sequence: TGTGCCAGCAGCGTAGGGTACGGGGGGGCCCCGTATTTT. It codes for CASSVGYGGAPYF.